The clone carrying this TCR beta chain turned up a few times. Its target is not known. This sample was taken from a study of T cell repertoires in cytomegalovirus infection. One entry per CDR3 protein results from TCRdb running MiXCR on the reads. The data show more than 45,000 distinct CDR3 sequences, 25% to 40% seen once. Germline values: CDR1 DFQATT, CDR2 SNEGSKA (reference sequence). This CDR3 region has 15 residues. V dropped 3 bases and J dropped 2 bases, with 14 bases sitting between them. This chain uses TRBV20-1 with TRBJ1-3, with D possibly TRBD1 on 5 matching bases. Input material: PBMCs, sequenced either directly or after in vitro stimulation (not recorded which). The clonotype was recovered from a human donor in good health (CMV status not recorded). Some clones in this sample may be carry-over from other donors' samples. CDR3 in DNA: TGCAGTGCTAGGATCACTCAGGGAGCTGGAAACACCATATATTTT. Translating it yields CSARITQGAGNTIYF.